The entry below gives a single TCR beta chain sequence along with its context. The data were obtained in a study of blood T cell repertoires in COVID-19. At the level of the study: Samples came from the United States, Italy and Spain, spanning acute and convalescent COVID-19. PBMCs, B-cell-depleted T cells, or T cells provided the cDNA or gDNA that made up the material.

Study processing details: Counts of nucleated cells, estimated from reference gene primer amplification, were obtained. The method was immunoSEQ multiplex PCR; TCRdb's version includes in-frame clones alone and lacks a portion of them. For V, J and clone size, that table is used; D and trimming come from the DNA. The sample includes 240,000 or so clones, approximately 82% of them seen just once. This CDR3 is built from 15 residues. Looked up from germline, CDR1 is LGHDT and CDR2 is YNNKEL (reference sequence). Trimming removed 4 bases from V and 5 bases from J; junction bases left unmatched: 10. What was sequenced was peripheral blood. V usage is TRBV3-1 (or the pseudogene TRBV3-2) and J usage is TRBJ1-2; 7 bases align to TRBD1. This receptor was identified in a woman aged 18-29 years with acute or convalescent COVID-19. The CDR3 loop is CASSLAGQPTYGYTF. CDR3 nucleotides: TGTGCCAGCAGCCTGGCGGGACAGCCAACATATGGCTACACCTTC.